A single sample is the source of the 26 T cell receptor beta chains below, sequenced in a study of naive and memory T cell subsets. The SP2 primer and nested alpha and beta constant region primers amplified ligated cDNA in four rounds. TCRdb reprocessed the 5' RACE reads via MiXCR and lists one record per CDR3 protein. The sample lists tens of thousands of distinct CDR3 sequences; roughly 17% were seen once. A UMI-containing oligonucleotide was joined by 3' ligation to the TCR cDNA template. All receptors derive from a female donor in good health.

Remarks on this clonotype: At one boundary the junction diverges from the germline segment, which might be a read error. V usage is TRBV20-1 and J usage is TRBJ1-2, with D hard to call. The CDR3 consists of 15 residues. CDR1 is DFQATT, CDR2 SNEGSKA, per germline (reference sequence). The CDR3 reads CSARDPLKVGYGDTF. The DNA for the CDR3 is TGCAGTGCTAGAGACCCACTTAAAGTCGGCTATGGCGACACCTTC.

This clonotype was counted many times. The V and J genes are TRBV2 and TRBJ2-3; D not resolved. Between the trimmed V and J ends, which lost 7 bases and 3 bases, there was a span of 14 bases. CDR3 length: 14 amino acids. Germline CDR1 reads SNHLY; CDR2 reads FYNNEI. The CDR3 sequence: CASIGRPKTDTQYF. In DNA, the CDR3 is TGTGCCAGCATTGGCAGGCCAAAAACAGATACGCAGTATTTT.

CDR3 residues: CASSSSQPGGNEQFF. The CDR3 DNA is TGCGCCAGCAGCTCGAGCCAGCCTGGCGGCAATGAGCAGTTCTTC. The chain links TRBV5-1 to TRBJ2-1; no clear D. CDR3 length equals 15 residues. In germline, CDR1 is SGHRS, CDR2 YFSETQ. The V end lost 3 bases, the J end lost 6 bases, and 16 bases lay between the germline ends.

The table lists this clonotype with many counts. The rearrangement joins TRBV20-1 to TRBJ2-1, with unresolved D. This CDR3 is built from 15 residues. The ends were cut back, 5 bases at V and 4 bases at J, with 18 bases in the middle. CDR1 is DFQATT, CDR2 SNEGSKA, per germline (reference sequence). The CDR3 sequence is CSAPLGIKPYNEQFF. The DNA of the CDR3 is TGCAGTGCTCCACTCGGCATCAAACCGTACAATGAGCAGTTCTTC.

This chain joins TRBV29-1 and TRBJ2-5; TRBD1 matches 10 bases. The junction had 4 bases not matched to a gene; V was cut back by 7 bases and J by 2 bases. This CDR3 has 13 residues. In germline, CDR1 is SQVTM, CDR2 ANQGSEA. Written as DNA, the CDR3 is TGCAGCGGAGACAGGGGGCTTCAAGAGACCCAGTACTTC. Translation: CSGDRGLQETQYF.

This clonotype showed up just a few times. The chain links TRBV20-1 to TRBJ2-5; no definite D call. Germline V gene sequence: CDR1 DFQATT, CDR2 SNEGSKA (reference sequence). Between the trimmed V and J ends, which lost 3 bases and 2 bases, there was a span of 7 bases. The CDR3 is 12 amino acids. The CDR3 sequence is CSARFPQETQYF. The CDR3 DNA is TGCAGTGCTAGGTTTCCACAAGAGACCCAGTACTTC.

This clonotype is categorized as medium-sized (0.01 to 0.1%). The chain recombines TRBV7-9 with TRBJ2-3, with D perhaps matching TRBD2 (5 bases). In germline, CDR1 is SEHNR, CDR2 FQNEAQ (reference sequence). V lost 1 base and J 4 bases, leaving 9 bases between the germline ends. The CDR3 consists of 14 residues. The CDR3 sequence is CASSLGIGADTQYF. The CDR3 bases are TGTGCCAGCAGCTTAGGGATCGGGGCAGATACGCAGTATTTT.

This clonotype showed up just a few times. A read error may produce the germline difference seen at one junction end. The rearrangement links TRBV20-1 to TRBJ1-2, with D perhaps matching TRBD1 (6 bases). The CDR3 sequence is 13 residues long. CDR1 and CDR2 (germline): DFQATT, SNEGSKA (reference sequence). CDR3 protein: CSARWTANYGDTF. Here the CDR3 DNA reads TGCAGTGCTAGGTGGACAGCTAACTATGGCGACACCTTC.

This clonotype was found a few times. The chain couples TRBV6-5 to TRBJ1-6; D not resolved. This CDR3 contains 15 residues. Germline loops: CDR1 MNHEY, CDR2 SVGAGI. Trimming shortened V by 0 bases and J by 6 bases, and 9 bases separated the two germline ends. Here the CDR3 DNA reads TGTGCCAGCAGTTACTCGACGTCGGGTAATTCACCCCTCCACTTT. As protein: CASSYSTSGNSPLHF.

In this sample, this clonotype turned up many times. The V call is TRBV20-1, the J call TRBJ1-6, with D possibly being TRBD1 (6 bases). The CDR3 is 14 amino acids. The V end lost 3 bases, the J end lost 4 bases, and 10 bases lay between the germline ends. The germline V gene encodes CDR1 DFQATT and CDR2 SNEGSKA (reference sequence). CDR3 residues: CSASDRPYNSPLHF. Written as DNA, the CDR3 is TGCAGTGCTAGTGACAGGCCTTATAATTCACCCCTCCACTTT.

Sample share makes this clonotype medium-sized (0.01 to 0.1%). This CDR3 reads CSASIGGSTNEKLFF. The CDR3 bases are TGCAGTGCTAGTATCGGGGGCTCAACTAATGAAAAACTGTTTTTT. V gene TRBV20-1 combines with J gene TRBJ1-4; a weak D match, TRBD1 (6 bases). Looked up from germline, CDR1 is DFQATT and CDR2 is SNEGSKA (reference sequence). The ends were cut back, 3 bases at V and 0 bases at J, with 11 bases in the middle. The CDR3 runs 15 residues.

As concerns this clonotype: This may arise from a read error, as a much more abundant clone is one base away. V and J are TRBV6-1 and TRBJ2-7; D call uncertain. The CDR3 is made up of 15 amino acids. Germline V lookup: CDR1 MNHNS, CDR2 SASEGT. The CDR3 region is CASSETRLASYEQHF. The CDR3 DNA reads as TGTGCCAGCAGCGAGACACGGCTGGCATCCTACGAGCAGCACTTC.

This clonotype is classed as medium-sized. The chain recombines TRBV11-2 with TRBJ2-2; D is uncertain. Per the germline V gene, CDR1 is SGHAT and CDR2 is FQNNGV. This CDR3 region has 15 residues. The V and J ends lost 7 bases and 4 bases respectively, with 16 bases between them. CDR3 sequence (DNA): TGTGCCAGCACGCCCGGCCAGCCCTTCACCGGGGAGCTGTTTTTT. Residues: CASTPGQPFTGELFF.

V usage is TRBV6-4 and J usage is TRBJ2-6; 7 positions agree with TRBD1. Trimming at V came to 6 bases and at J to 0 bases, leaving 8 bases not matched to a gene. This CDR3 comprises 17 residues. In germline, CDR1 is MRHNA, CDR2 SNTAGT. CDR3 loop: CASSVGQASSGANVLTF. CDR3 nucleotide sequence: TGTGCCAGCAGCGTCGGACAGGCTTCCTCTGGGGCCAACGTCCTGACTTTC.

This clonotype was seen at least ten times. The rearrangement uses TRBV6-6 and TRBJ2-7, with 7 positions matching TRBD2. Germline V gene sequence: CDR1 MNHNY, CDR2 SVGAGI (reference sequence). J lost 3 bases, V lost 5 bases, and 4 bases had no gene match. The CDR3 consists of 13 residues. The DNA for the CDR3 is TGTGCCAGCAGTCGGGGGGTAGGCTACGAGCAGTACTTC. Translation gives CASSRGVGYEQYF.

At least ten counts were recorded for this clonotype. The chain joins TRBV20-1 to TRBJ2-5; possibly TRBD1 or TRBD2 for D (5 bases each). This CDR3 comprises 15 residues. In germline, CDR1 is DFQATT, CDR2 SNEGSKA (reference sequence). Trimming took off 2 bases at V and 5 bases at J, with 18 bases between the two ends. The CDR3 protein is CSARRGEPGTETQYF. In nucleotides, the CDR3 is TGCAGTGCTAGAAGGGGCGAGCCGGGGACGGAGACCCAGTACTTC.

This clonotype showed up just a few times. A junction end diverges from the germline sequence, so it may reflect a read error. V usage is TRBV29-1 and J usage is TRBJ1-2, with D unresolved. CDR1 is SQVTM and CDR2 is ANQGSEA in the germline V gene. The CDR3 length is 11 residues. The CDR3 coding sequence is TGCAGCGCTACAGAGTCCTATGGCGACACCTTC. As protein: CSATESYGDTF.

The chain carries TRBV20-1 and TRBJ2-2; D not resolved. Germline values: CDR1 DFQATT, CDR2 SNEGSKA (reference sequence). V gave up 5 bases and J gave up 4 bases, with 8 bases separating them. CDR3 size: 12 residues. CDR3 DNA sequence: TGCAGTGCTCCGACGAGCACCGGGGAGCTGTTTTTT. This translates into CSAPTSTGELFF.

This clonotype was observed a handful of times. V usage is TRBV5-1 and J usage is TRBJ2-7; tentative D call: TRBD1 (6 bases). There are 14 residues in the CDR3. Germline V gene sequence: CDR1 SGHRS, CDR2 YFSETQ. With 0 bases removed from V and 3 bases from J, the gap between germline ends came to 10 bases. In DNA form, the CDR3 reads TGCGCCAGCAGCTTGGAAGGGGGTCGCTACGAGCAGTACTTC. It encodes CASSLEGGRYEQYF.

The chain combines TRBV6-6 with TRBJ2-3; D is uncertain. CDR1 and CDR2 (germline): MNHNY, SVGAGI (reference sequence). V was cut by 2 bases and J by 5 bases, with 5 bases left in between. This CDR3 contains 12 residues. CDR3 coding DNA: TGTGCCAGCAGTTACGATCAAGATACGCAGTATTTT. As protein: CASSYDQDTQYF.

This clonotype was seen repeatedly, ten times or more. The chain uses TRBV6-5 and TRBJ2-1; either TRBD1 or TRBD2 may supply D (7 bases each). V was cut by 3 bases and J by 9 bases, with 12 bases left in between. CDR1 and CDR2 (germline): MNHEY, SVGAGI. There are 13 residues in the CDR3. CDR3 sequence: CASSYFRGGEQFF. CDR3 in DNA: TGTGCCAGCAGTTATTTCAGGGGGGGTGAGCAGTTCTTC.

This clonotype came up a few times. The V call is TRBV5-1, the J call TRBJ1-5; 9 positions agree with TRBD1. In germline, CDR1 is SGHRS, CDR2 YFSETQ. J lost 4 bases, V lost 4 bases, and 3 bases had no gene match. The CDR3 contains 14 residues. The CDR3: CASSPGQGNQPQHF. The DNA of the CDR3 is TGCGCCAGCAGCCCCGGACAGGGGAATCAGCCCCAGCATTTT.

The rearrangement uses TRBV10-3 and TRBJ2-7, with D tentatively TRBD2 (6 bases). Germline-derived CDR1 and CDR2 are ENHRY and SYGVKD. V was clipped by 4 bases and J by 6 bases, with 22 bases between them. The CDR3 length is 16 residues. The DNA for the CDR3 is TGTGCCATCAGTGGTCCTGTGGGAGGCCGGGACTCCGAGCAGTACTTC. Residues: CAISGPVGGRDSEQYF.

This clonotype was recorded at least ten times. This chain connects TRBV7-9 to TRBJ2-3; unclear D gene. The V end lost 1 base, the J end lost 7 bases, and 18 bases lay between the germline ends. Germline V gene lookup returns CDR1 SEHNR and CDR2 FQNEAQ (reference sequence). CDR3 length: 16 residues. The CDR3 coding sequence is TGTGCCAGCAGCTTAGACGGCCCGACATCCACGAATACGCAGTATTTT. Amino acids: CASSLDGPTSTNTQYF.

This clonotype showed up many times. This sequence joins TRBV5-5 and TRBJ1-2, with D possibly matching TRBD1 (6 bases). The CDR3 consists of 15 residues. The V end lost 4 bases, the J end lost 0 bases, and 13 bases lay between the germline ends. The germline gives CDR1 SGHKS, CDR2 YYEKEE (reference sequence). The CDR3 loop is CASSPNRAANYGYTF. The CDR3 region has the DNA TGTGCCAGCAGCCCTAACAGGGCAGCTAACTATGGCTACACCTTC.

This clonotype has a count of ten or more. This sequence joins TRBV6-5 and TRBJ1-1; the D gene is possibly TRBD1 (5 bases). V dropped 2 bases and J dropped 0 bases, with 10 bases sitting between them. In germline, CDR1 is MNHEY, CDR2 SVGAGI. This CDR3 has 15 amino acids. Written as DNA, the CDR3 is TGTGCCAGCAGTTACGCGACAGAGATGAACACTGAAGCTTTCTTT. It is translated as CASSYATEMNTEAFF.